The 17 T cell receptor beta chains listed next were all sequenced from one sample in a study of CD8 T cells in Susac syndrome. Random hexamers primed reverse transcription of about 0.5 to 1 ug RNA. MiXCR, applied by TCRdb to the immunoSEQ multiplex PCR reads, yields one record per CDR3 protein. The profile shows roughly 70,000 distinct CDR3 sequences, over 95% of them singletons. The sample was CD4+ T cells from PBMCs. The receptors derive from a human donor with multiple sclerosis.

V is TRBV7-2 and J is TRBJ2-7, with D unclear. Germline V gene sequence: CDR1 SGHTA, CDR2 FQGNSA. Trimming left V 6 bases short and J 0 bases short, with 15 bases between. The CDR3 is made up of 15 amino acids. The CDR3 is CASSRDPISSYEQYF. The DNA of the CDR3 is TGTGCCAGCAGTCGCGACCCCATCAGCTCCTACGAGCAGTACTTC.

The chain recombines TRBV2 with TRBJ2-1, with D possibly TRBD2 on 7 matching bases. Per germline, CDR1 SNHLY and CDR2 FYNNEI. This CDR3 spans 13 amino acids. Trimming took 8 bases from V and 16 from J, leaving 24 bases between them. The CDR3 bases are TGTGCCAGCGAAGCTGTATCCGGGGGGCCCCATTTCTTC. As protein: CASEAVSGGPHFF.

This chain connects TRBV29-1 to TRBJ2-1; 8 bases match TRBD2. Germline lookup yields CDR1 SQVTM and CDR2 ANQGSEA. The junction had 2 bases not matched to a gene; V was cut back by 2 bases and J by 5 bases. This CDR3 is built from 13 residues. CDR3 sequence: CSVEFGGDNEQFF. The CDR3, as DNA: TGCAGCGTTGAATTCGGGGGGGACAATGAGCAGTTCTTC.

The chain employs TRBV6-5 and TRBJ1-6; no reliable D call. Germline values: CDR1 MNHEY, CDR2 SVGAGI. The CDR3 totals 8 residues. The CDR3 spells CVPGPLHF. In DNA, the CDR3 is TGTGTCCCCGGCCCCCTCCACTTT.

The rearrangement uses TRBV20-1 and TRBJ1-5, with a possible D match to TRBD1 (6 bases). Trimming shortened V by 0 bases and J by 6 bases, and 15 bases separated the two germline ends. The CDR3 loop spans 15 amino acids. Germline V gives CDR1 DFQATT, CDR2 SNEGSKA (reference sequence). The CDR3 nucleotides are TGCAGTGCTAGAGATCCGGGGGGCGATGCTCAGCCCCAGCATTTT. Translated: CSARDPGGDAQPQHF.

The chain employs TRBV29-1 and TRBJ1-2, with 9 bases lining up with TRBD1. V shed 3 bases and J 4 bases; nucleotides not matched to a gene: 6. The CDR3 length is 14 residues. The germline gives CDR1 SQVTM, CDR2 ANQGSEA. The CDR3 sequence: CSVDPTGGGYGYTF. The DNA for the CDR3 is TGCAGCGTTGACCCGACAGGGGGTGGCTATGGCTACACCTTC.

The chain couples TRBV2 to TRBJ2-7; a possible D gene is TRBD1 (5 bases). The germline V gene encodes CDR1 SNHLY and CDR2 FYNNEI. There are 14 residues in the CDR3. The germline V and J ends were trimmed by 2 bases and 2 bases, with 10 bases remaining between them. This CDR3 reads CASSERGTPYEQYF. The CDR3 coding sequence is TGTGCCAGCAGTGAAAGGGGTACTCCCTACGAGCAGTACTTC.

The chain has TRBV29-1 and TRBJ1-1; D remains ambiguous. CDR1 and CDR2 (germline): SQVTM, ANQGSEA. This CDR3 spans 14 amino acids. V shed 6 bases and J shed 4 bases, with 18 bases lying between them. This CDR3 reads CSVRYEVALTEAFF. As DNA, the CDR3 is TGCAGCGTACGTTACGAGGTGGCGCTCACTGAAGCTTTCTTT.

The V call is TRBV6-1, the J call TRBJ1-5, with 8 bases fitting TRBD1. The CDR3 covers 15 residues. The V gene's germline CDR1 is MNHNS and CDR2 SASEGT. V lost 7 bases and J lost 0; bases outside the gene matches: 5. CDR3 amino acids: CASTKDRGSNQPQHF. DNA for the CDR3: TGTGCCAGCACCAAAGACAGGGGTAGCAATCAGCCCCAGCATTTT.

This chain uses TRBV7-6 with TRBJ2-7, with D unresolved. With 4 bases removed from V and 3 bases from J, the gap between germline ends came to 10 bases. This CDR3 is built from 13 residues. Germline V gene data show CDR1 as SGHVS and CDR2 as FNYEAQ. The CDR3 loop reads CASSSLPNYEQYF. The CDR3 DNA reads as TGTGCCAGCAGCTCTTTACCCAACTACGAGCAGTACTTC.

The chain is built from TRBV12-3 or TRBV12-4 and TRBJ1-6; TRBD1 might be the D (5 bases). The length of the CDR3 is 15 residues. Deletions cut 1 base from V and 6 bases from J, with 10 bases between. In DNA form, the CDR3 reads TGTGCCAGCAGTTTAGAACGGGGCCGTAATTCACCCCTCCACTTT. Its protein product is CASSLERGRNSPLHF.

The rearrangement links TRBV12-3 or TRBV12-4 to TRBJ1-1; D call uncertain. The CDR3 contains 14 residues. Between the trimmed V and J ends, which lost 6 bases and 1 base, there was a span of 12 bases. The DNA for the CDR3 is TGTGCCAGCAGGCGACTGGGAGGGAACACTGAAGCTTTCTTT. Its translation: CASRRLGGNTEAFF.

The chain is built from TRBV19 and TRBJ2-3, with D perhaps given as TRBD1 or TRBD2 (5 bases each). The CDR3 contains 16 residues. V shed 1 base and J shed 6 bases, with 17 bases lying between them. Looked up from germline, CDR1 is LNHDA and CDR2 is SQIVND (reference sequence). In DNA form, the CDR3 reads TGTGCCAGTAGTATAGCCGGGACCTTCCCCCCGGATACGCAGTATTTT. It codes for CASSIAGTFPPDTQYF.

The gene calls are TRBV7-2 and TRBJ2-5, with 8 bases matching TRBD2. Per germline, CDR1 SGHTA and CDR2 FQGNSA. The CDR3 totals 16 residues. V was pared by 5 bases and J by 4 bases, with 12 bases of the junction left unmatched. This CDR3 reads CASSAQRGPVLETQYF. For the CDR3, the DNA is TGTGCCAGCAGCGCCCAGCGGGGGCCGGTGTTAGAGACCCAGTACTTC.

The chain links TRBV11-2 to TRBJ2-7, with D perhaps matching TRBD1 (6 bases). Germline lookup yields CDR1 SGHAT and CDR2 FQNNGV. Trimming cost V 4 bases and J 1 base, with 14 bases left between them. The CDR3 sequence is 15 residues long. Here the CDR3 reads CASSSYRERSYEQYF. CDR3 nucleotides: TGTGCCAGCAGCTCCTACAGGGAGAGGTCCTACGAGCAGTACTTC. Full variable domain (rest looked up from reference TRBV11-2 and TRBJ2-7): EAGVAQSPRYKIIEKRQSVAFWCNPISGHATLYWYQQILGQGPKLLIQFQNNGVVDDSQLPKDRFSAERLKGVDSTLKIQPAKLEDSAVYLCASSSYRERSYEQYFGPGTRLTVT.

The chain recombines TRBV2 with TRBJ2-5; TRBD1 or TRBD2 may be the D gene (5 bases each). There are 11 residues in the CDR3. Germline CDR1 is SNHLY and CDR2 is FYNNEI. V lost 7 bases and J lost 5, with 8 bases in between. The chain's CDR3 is CASTGSETQYF. The CDR3 DNA reads as TGTGCCAGCACAGGGAGTGAGACCCAGTACTTC. The entire variable domain, with the rest obtained from reference TRBV2 and TRBJ2-5, is as follows: EPEVTQTPSHQVTQMGQEVILRCVPISNHLYFYWYRQILGQKVEFLVSFYNNEISEKSEIFDDQFSVERPDGSNFTLKIRSTKLEDSAMYFCASTGSETQYFGPGTRLLVL.

The gene calls are TRBV6-5 and TRBJ2-7; no clear D gene. The germline gives CDR1 MNHEY, CDR2 SVGAGI. Trimming shortened V by 0 bases and J by 0 bases, and 6 bases separated the two germline ends. CDR3 length: 14 residues. The CDR3 loop reads CASSYSGYSYEQYF. The CDR3 DNA sequence: TGTGCCAGCAGTTACTCAGGTTACTCCTACGAGCAGTACTTC.